What follows describes a single TCR beta chain. Its antigen is still unknown. A much more abundant neighbour one base away suggests this may be a read error. This record comes from a study of blood T cells in healthy people across ages. Study results and caveats: Across the age range, TCR beta diversity per million T cells fell in a roughly linear way.

Primers used in a second PCR of about 6 to 11 cycles were a sample-barcoded 5' primer and a J-beta primer mix. Sequencing recovered at least 3 million CDR3-containing paired-end reads from each sample. TCRdb re-called the 5' RACE reads with MiXCR, one entry per CDR3 protein. The table has 1.5 million to 2 million distinct CDR3 sequences, roughly a third seen once. CDR3 length equals 15 residues. Germline values: CDR1 ENHRY, CDR2 SYGVKD. The chain combines TRBV10-3 with TRBJ2-5, with a tentative D call TRBD2 (5 bases). The J call is uncertain, as TRBJ2-7 better fits the DNA end. This receptor was taken from a woman between 25 and 40 years old in good health. Sequencing was carried out using blood. This CDR3 is CAIAPSGVGDYEQYF. CDR3 nucleotides: TGTGCCATCGCCCCTTCTGGAGTGGGAGACTACGAGCAGTACTTC.